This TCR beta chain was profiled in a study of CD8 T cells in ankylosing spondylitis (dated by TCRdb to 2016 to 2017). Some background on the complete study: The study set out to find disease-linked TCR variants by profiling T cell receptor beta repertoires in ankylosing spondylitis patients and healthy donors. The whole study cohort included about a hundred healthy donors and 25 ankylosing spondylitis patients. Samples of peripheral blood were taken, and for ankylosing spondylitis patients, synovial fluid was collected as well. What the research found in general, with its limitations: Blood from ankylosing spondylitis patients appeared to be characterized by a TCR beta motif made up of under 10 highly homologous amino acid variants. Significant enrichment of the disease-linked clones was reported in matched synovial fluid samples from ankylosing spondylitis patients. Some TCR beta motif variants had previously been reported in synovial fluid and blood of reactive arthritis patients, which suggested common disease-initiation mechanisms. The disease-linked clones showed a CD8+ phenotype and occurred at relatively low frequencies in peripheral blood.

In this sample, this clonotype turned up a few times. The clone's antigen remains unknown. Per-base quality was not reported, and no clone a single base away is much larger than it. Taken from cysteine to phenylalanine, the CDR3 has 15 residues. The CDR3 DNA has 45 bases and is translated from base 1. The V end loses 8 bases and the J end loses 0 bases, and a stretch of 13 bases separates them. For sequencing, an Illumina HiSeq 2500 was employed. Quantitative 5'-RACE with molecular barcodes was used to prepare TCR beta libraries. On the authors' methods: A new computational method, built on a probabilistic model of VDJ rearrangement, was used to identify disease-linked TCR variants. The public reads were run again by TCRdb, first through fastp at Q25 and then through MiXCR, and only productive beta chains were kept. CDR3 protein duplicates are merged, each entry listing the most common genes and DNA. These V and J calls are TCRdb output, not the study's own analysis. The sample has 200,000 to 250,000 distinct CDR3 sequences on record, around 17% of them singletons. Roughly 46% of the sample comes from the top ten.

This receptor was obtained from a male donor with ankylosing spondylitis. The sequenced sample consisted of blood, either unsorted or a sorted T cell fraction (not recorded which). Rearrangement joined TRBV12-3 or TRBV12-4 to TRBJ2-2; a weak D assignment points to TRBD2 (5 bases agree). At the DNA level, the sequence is TGTGCCAGCCGGGGTCAGGCGCCGAACACCGGGGAGCTGTTTTTT. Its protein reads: CASRGQAPNTGELFF.